This TCR beta chain was captured by sequencing in a study of shared clonotypes between healthy human individuals. Selected positively for CCR7 and CD45RO-negative, naive CD8 cells excluded terminally differentiated effector memory CD45RA+ cells. Every one of the donors was a Caucasian adult that lived in Nashville, Tennessee. Per the study methods: Filtering was not the same, since immunoSEQ gave junction-only sequences without quality scores. TCRdb's copy holds only in-frame clones and misses some; the assay was immunoSEQ multiplex PCR. From that table come the V and J calls and clone size; the DNA was used to work out D and trimming. The table lists under 1 million clones, around 93% of them singletons. CDR3 size: 15 residues. Per germline, CDR1 MNHEY and CDR2 SMNVEV (reference sequence). The germline V and J ends were trimmed by 2 bases and 2 bases, with 10 bases remaining between them.

This chain connects TRBV27 to TRBJ1-5; no definite D call. The sequenced sample was naive CD8+ T cells sorted from blood. This clonotype was obtained from a man aged 30 to 39 in good health. CDR3 coding DNA: TGTGCCAGCAGTTTAATCCGGGGAGGCAATCAGCCCCAGCATTTT. The encoded protein is CASSLIRGGNQPQHF.